In this sample, the clone carrying this T cell receptor (beta chain) turned up a few times. Original processing methods: Using reference gene primer amplification, nucleated cell counts were estimated. Sequencing used immunoSEQ multiplex PCR; TCRdb keeps in-frame clones, though not all of them. V, J and clone size reflect that table, while D and trimming were determined from the DNA. The sample lists about 80,000 clones, about 87% occurring once. The CDR3 extends over 14 amino acids. The junction had 4 bases not matched to a gene; V was cut back by 3 bases and J by 4 bases. CDR1 SGHDT and CDR2 YYEEEE come from the germline V gene. These data belong to a study of blood T cell repertoires in COVID-19. For the study at large: From the United States, Italy and Spain came samples of acute and convalescent COVID-19. Nucleic acid was either cDNA or gDNA, and it came from T cells, B-cell-depleted T cells, or PBMCs.

Sample: peripheral blood. The origin of this receptor is a woman older than 75 with acute or convalescent COVID-19. The chain is built from TRBV5-6 and TRBJ1-2; 9 bases are a match to TRBD1. The CDR3 loop reads CASSSPGQGYGYTF. The CDR3, as DNA: TGTGCCAGCAGCTCGCCGGGACAGGGCTATGGCTACACCTTC.